This T cell receptor beta chain was recovered during a study of graft-versus-host responses after intestinal transplantation. At the level of the study: Induction with anti-thymocyte globulin, then tacrolimus and steroids for roughly 3 years, was given to all recipients.

The CDR3 contains 16 residues. Losses at the gene ends were 0 bases for V and 6 bases for J; bases not matched to a gene: 8. CDR1 is SGHNT and CDR2 is YYREEE in the germline V gene (reference sequence). Regarding this clone: What it binds is not known.

Study conclusions and caveats: HvG clone declines early post-transplant were associated with peak circulating GvH levels.

Some clones are missing from TCRdb's copy, which holds only in-frame ones; the method was immunoSEQ multiplex PCR. Of about 90,000 clones listed, 88% are singletons. V is TRBV5-4 and J is TRBJ2-1; 8 positions match TRBD2. This clonotype was sampled from a human donor who was the organ donor for an intestinal transplant. The sequences come from unstimulated CD4+ T cells sorted from spleen or lymph node cells, collected before transplant. The CDR3 sequence: CASSLELVGRVNEQFF. The CDR3 bases are TGTGCCAGCAGCTTGGAGCTGGTCGGGAGGGTCAATGAGCAGTTCTTC.